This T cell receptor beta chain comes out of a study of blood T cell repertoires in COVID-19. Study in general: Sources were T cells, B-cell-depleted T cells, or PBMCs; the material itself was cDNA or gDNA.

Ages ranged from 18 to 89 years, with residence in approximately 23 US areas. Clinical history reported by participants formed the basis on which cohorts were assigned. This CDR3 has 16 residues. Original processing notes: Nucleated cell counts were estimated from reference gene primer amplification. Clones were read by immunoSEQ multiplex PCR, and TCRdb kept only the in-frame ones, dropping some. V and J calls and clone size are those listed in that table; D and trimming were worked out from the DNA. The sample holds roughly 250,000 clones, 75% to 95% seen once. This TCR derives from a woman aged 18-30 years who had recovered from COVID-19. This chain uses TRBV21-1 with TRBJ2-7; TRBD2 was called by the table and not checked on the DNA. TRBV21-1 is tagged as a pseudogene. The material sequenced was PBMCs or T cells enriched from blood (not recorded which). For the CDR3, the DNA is TGTGCCAGCAGCCGAAAGGGGGGGGTTAACTCCTACGAGCAGTACTTC. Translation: CASSRKGGVNSYEQYF.